The clone carrying this T cell receptor (beta chain) was seen ten or more times. The antigen remains undetermined. Germline V CDR1 and CDR2: MDHEN, SYDVKM. Trimming pared 2 bases from V and 6 bases from J, leaving 8 bases between. The CDR3 length is 14 residues. Time point: patch test 1, 2 weeks after DPC sensitization. Treatment in this sample: therapeutic diphenylcyclopropenone sensitization with weekly scalp DPC. The library attached unique molecular identifiers to individual cDNA molecules. TCRdb recomputed calls from the RACE reads with MiXCR, one row per CDR3 protein. The data hold about 120,000 distinct CDR3 sequences, with about 12% observed a single time. This entry belongs to a study of human T cells and chemical hapten exposure. Study-level results: Against controls, expanded TCRs gave rise to significantly more large CDR3 similarity clusters.

Here the sequenced sample was whole blood, taken in connection with sensitization to the hapten diphenylcyclopropenone (DPC). This sequence joins TRBV28 and TRBJ1-6, with a possible D match to TRBD1 (5 bases). This clonotype was obtained from a woman between 45 and 60 years old with alopecia areata. Some clones in this sample may be carry-over from other donors' samples. The CDR3 here is CASSLGGSNSPLHF. For the CDR3, the DNA is TGTGCCAGCAGTTTAGGGGGGAGTAATTCACCCCTCCACTTT.